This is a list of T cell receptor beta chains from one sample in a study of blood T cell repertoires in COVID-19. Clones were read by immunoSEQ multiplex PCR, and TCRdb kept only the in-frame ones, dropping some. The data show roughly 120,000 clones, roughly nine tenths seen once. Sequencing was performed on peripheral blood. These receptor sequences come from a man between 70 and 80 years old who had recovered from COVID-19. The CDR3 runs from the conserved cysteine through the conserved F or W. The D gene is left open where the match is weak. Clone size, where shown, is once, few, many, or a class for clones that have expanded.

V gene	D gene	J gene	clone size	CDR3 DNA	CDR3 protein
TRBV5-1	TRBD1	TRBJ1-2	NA	TGCGCCAGCAGCTTTGGGGGACAGAGGAGCTACACCTTC	CASSFGGQRSYTF
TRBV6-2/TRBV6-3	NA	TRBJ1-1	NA	TGTGCCAGCAGTTATTACAGTACCACGAACACTGAAGCTTTCTTT	CASSYYSTTNTEAFF
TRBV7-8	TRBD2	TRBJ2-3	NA	TGTGCCAGCAGCTTAGTTCTAGCGGGGGTGATGGCTACGCAGTATTTT	CASSLVLAGVMATQYF
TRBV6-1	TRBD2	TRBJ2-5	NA	TGTGCCAGCAGTGAAGCGAGGGTAGCGGGAGAGGGGGAGACCCAGTACTTC	CASSEARVAGEGETQYF
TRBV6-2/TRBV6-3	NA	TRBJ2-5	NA	TGTGCCAGCAGTGATGGTGGGGCCGGACCAGAGACCCAGTACTTC	CASSDGGAGPETQYF
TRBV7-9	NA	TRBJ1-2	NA	TGTGCCAGCAGCTTAGTACAGGTTCGTGGCTACACCTTC	CASSLVQVRGYTF
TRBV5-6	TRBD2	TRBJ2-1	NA	TGTGCCAGCAGCTTTGTGGGGGGGTCCCGCAATGAGCAGTTCTTC	CASSFVGGSRNEQFF
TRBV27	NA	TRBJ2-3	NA	TGTGCCAGCAGACGAATAAAACTAGGTCTTATCACAGATACGCAGTATTTT	CASRRIKLGLITDTQYF
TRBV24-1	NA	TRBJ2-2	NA	TGTGCCACCAGTGACCCCCAGTTAACCGGGGAGCTGTTTTTT	CATSDPQLTGELFF
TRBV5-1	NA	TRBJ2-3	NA	TGCGCCAGCAGCTGGGGGCAGGGAGGGGCAGATACGCAGTATTTT	CASSWGQGGADTQYF
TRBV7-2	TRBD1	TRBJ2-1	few	TGTGCCAGCAGCCCGAGGACAGGGGTAGACAATGAGCAGTTCTTC	CASSPRTGVDNEQFF
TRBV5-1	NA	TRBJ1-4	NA	TGCGCCAGCAGCTCAGGGGCTGCTGTTAATGAAAAACTGTTTTTT	CASSSGAAVNEKLFF
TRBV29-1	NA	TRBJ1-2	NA	TGCAGCGTTGGGGGGCCGGAGGGCTACACCTTC	CSVGGPEGYTF
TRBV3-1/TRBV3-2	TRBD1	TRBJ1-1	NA	TGTGCCAGCAGCCAACTCGACAGGGGGGGCACTGAAGCTTTCTTT	CASSQLDRGGTEAFF
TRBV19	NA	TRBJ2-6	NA	TGTGCCAGTAGACCAGCAGGGGACTCTGGGGCCAACGTCCTGACTTTC	CASRPAGDSGANVLTF
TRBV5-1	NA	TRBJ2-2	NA	TGCGCCAGCAGAGATGGGCTGAACACCGGGGAGCTGTTTTTT	CASRDGLNTGELFF
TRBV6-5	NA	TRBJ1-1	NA	TGTGCCAGCAGTTACGGTTTGAGGAACACTGAAGCTTTCTTT	CASSYGLRNTEAFF